The rows below give T cell receptor beta chains drawn from one sample of a study of spatial heterogeneity in lung cancer. Each CDR3 protein gets one entry after TCRdb re-called the 5' RACE reads with MiXCR. The sample includes just over 75,000 distinct CDR3 sequences, 7.5% to 9.5% of them seen just once. The specimen was PBMCs, collected at surgery. The receptors were sampled from a male donor with early-stage non-small cell lung cancer. CDR3s include the opening cysteine and the closing phenylalanine or tryptophan. The order of the fields is CDR3 protein, CDR3 DNA, D gene, J gene, clone size, V gene. A D gene is named only where the DNA matches it firmly. Clone sizes are given selectively: once, few, many, or a class where the clone is expanded.

CDR3aa: CSARPTSGTPSYNEQFF
CDR3nt: TGCAGTGCTAGACCAACTAGCGGGACCCCCTCCTACAATGAGCAGTTCTTC
d_gene: TRBD2
j_gene: TRBJ2-1
abundance: many
v_gene: TRBV20-1

CDR3aa: CAISVTGAETQYF
CDR3nt: TGTGCCATCAGCGTAACAGGGGCAGAGACCCAGTACTTC
d_gene: TRBD1
j_gene: TRBJ2-5
abundance: .
v_gene: TRBV10-3

CDR3aa: CASSPEPPLHGYTF
CDR3nt: TGCGCCAGCAGCCCAGAACCCCCGCTACATGGCTACACCTTC
d_gene: .
j_gene: TRBJ1-2
abundance: few
v_gene: TRBV5-1

CDR3aa: CASSVTSGSNHEQFF
CDR3nt: TGTGCCAGCAGCGTAACTAGCGGGTCTAACCATGAGCAGTTCTTC
d_gene: TRBD2
j_gene: TRBJ2-1
abundance: few
v_gene: TRBV9

CDR3aa: CASSVGSQLDNEQFF
CDR3nt: TGTGCCAGCAGCGTAGGAAGCCAGCTGGACAATGAGCAGTTCTTC
d_gene: .
j_gene: TRBJ2-1
abundance: many
v_gene: TRBV9

CDR3aa: CSAHRNTEAFF
CDR3nt: TGCAGCGCCCACAGGAACACTGAAGCTTTCTTT
d_gene: .
j_gene: TRBJ1-1
abundance: few
v_gene: TRBV29-1

CDR3aa: CASSIWTDQPQHF
CDR3nt: TGTGCCAGCAGCATTTGGACAGACCAGCCCCAGCATTTT
d_gene: .
j_gene: TRBJ1-5
abundance: .
v_gene: TRBV7-9

CDR3aa: CASSFSSGANVLTF
CDR3nt: TGCGCCAGCAGCTTTAGCTCTGGGGCCAACGTCCTGACTTTC
d_gene: .
j_gene: TRBJ2-6
abundance: few
v_gene: TRBV5-1

CDR3aa: CASSFLAGGVPDTQYF
CDR3nt: TGTGCCAGCAGCTTTCTAGCGGGAGGGGTCCCAGATACGCAGTATTTT
d_gene: TRBD2
j_gene: TRBJ2-3
abundance: many
v_gene: TRBV7-8

CDR3aa: CASSQDEARSSTGELFF
CDR3nt: TGTGCCAGCAGCCAAGACGAAGCGAGGTCGAGCACCGGGGAGCTGTTTTTT
d_gene: .
j_gene: TRBJ2-2
abundance: few
v_gene: TRBV4-2

CDR3aa: CASSQDWQVNRDSVQHF
CDR3nt: TGTGCCAGCAGCCAAGATTGGCAGGTCAACCGGGACAGCGTCCAGCATTTT
d_gene: TRBD1
j_gene: TRBJ1-5
abundance: .
v_gene: TRBV4-2

CDR3aa: CASSTPGDLFF
CDR3nt: TGTGCCAGCAGTACCCCAGGGGACCTGTTTTTT
d_gene: .
j_gene: TRBJ1-4
abundance: many
v_gene: TRBV28

CDR3aa: CASRSRENTGELFF
CDR3nt: TGCGCCAGCAGGTCCAGGGAAAACACCGGGGAGCTGTTTTTT
d_gene: .
j_gene: TRBJ2-2
abundance: many
v_gene: TRBV5-1

CDR3aa: CASSWGQLSGNTIYF
CDR3nt: TGTGCCAGCAGCTGGGGACAGCTCTCTGGAAACACCATATATTTT
d_gene: TRBD1
j_gene: TRBJ1-3
abundance: .
v_gene: TRBV5-6

CDR3aa: CASSLVRDDPYGYTF
CDR3nt: TGTGCCAGCAGTTTGGTCCGGGACGACCCATATGGCTACACCTTC
d_gene: .
j_gene: TRBJ1-2
abundance: once
v_gene: TRBV27

CDR3aa: CASSLYPGGYGYTF
CDR3nt: TGTGCCAGCAGTTTATACCCAGGCGGGTATGGCTACACCTTC
d_gene: .
j_gene: TRBJ1-2
abundance: .
v_gene: TRBV27

CDR3aa: CARNVRCKRSQYF
CDR3nt: TGCGCCAGGAATGTCAGGTGCAAGAGAAGCCAGTACTTC
d_gene: .
j_gene: TRBJ2-5
abundance: .
v_gene: TRBV10-2

CDR3aa: CASSTSGTRPPPDTQYF
CDR3nt: TGCGCCAGCAGCACTAGCGGGACCCGTCCACCACCAGATACGCAGTATTTT
d_gene: TRBD2
j_gene: TRBJ2-3
abundance: many
v_gene: TRBV5-1

CDR3aa: CASSSLPPGLAGDYEQFF
CDR3nt: TGTGCCAGCAGCTCGCTACCTCCGGGACTAGCGGGAGACTATGAGCAGTTCTTC
d_gene: TRBD2
j_gene: TRBJ2-1
abundance: many
v_gene: TRBV7-9

CDR3aa: CASSLQGGETEAFF
CDR3nt: TGCGCCAGCAGCTTACAGGGCGGGGAGACTGAAGCTTTCTTT
d_gene: .
j_gene: TRBJ1-1
abundance: many
v_gene: TRBV5-1

CDR3aa: CASSTHRGGNEQFF
CDR3nt: TGTGCCAGCAGTACGCACAGGGGTGGAAATGAGCAGTTCTTC
d_gene: TRBD1
j_gene: TRBJ2-1
abundance: many
v_gene: TRBV28

CDR3aa: CASSQGPGVRETQYF
CDR3nt: TGTGCCAGCAGCCAAGGGCCGGGAGTCCGGGAGACCCAGTACTTC
d_gene: .
j_gene: TRBJ2-5
abundance: few
v_gene: TRBV3-1

CDR3aa: CASSYQTGEQYF
CDR3nt: TGTGCCAGCAGTTACCAGACAGGCGAGCAGTACTTC
d_gene: .
j_gene: TRBJ2-7
abundance: .
v_gene: TRBV6-6

CDR3aa: CAWSIGTYEQYF
CDR3nt: TGTGCCTGGAGCATCGGGACCTACGAGCAGTACTTC
d_gene: .
j_gene: TRBJ2-7
abundance: .
v_gene: TRBV30

CDR3aa: CASSQAPSGTLNNEQFF
CDR3nt: TGCGCCAGCAGCCAAGCGCCTAGCGGGACCCTTAACAATGAGCAGTTCTTC
d_gene: TRBD2
j_gene: TRBJ2-1
abundance: .
v_gene: TRBV4-3

CDR3aa: CASSLIGLAGPGRGNEQFF
CDR3nt: TGTGCCAGCAGTTTGATCGGACTAGCGGGGCCTGGGCGGGGCAATGAGCAGTTCTTC
d_gene: TRBD2
j_gene: TRBJ2-1
abundance: few
v_gene: TRBV27

CDR3aa: CASNRQGRNEQFF
CDR3nt: TGTGCCAGCAACCGACAGGGAAGAAATGAGCAGTTCTTC
d_gene: TRBD1
j_gene: TRBJ2-1
abundance: many
v_gene: TRBV6-5

CDR3aa: CASSQIPGGTEAFF
CDR3nt: TGTGCCAGCAGCCAAATACCGGGAGGCACTGAAGCTTTCTTT
d_gene: .
j_gene: TRBJ1-1
abundance: many
v_gene: TRBV4-2

CDR3aa: CAISEQGADIQYF
CDR3nt: TGTGCCATCAGCGAACAGGGGGCCGACATTCAGTACTTC
d_gene: TRBD1
j_gene: TRBJ2-4
abundance: many
v_gene: TRBV10-3

CDR3aa: CACGGGSHSTGELFF
CDR3nt: TGTGCCTGCGGGGGGGGCAGCCATTCCACCGGGGAGCTGTTTTTT
d_gene: TRBD2
j_gene: TRBJ2-2
abundance: many
v_gene: TRBV6-2/TRBV6-3

CDR3aa: CASKIGSGETQYF
CDR3nt: TGCGCCAGCAAGATAGGCTCGGGTGAGACCCAGTACTTC
d_gene: .
j_gene: TRBJ2-5
abundance: many
v_gene: TRBV5-1

CDR3aa: CASSQDRPSSTQYF
CDR3nt: TGTGCCAGCAGCCAAGATCGGCCTAGCAGTACGCAGTATTTT
d_gene: .
j_gene: TRBJ2-3
abundance: many
v_gene: TRBV3-1

CDR3aa: CSVSTNPLYGYTF
CDR3nt: TGCAGCGTTTCGACCAACCCCCTCTATGGCTACACCTTC
d_gene: .
j_gene: TRBJ1-2
abundance: .
v_gene: TRBV29-1

CDR3aa: CASSVGRGSGKFSYEQYF
CDR3nt: TGTGCCAGCAGCGTAGGTCGAGGGAGCGGGAAATTCTCCTACGAGCAGTACTTC
d_gene: TRBD2
j_gene: TRBJ2-7
abundance: .
v_gene: TRBV9

CDR3aa: CASSQEGRVPGSYTF
CDR3nt: TGCGCCAGCAGCCAAGAAGGACGGGTCCCTGGAAGCTACACCTTC
d_gene: .
j_gene: TRBJ1-2
abundance: few
v_gene: TRBV4-1

CDR3aa: CASSLGASGSSTDTQYF
CDR3nt: TGTGCCAGCAGCTTGGGTGCCAGCGGGAGTAGCACAGATACGCAGTATTTT
d_gene: TRBD2
j_gene: TRBJ2-3
abundance: many
v_gene: TRBV5-4

CDR3aa: CASSYSRGDQPQHF
CDR3nt: TGTGCCAGCAGTTACTCTAGGGGGGATCAGCCCCAGCATTTT
d_gene: .
j_gene: TRBJ1-5
abundance: few
v_gene: TRBV6-5

CDR3aa: CASSDPGTDYEQYF
CDR3nt: TGTGCCAGCAGTGATCCCGGGACAGACTACGAGCAGTACTTC
d_gene: TRBD1
j_gene: TRBJ2-7
abundance: many
v_gene: TRBV6-1

CDR3aa: CASITSGSDTEAFF
CDR3nt: TGTGCCAGCATCACGAGCGGTAGCGACACTGAAGCTTTCTTT
d_gene: .
j_gene: TRBJ1-1
abundance: .
v_gene: TRBV28

CDR3aa: CASSLWASGETQYF
CDR3nt: TGTGCCAGCAGTTTATGGGCGTCGGGGGAGACCCAGTACTTC
d_gene: .
j_gene: TRBJ2-5
abundance: .
v_gene: TRBV12-3/TRBV12-4

CDR3aa: CASSARAGFSYEQYF
CDR3nt: TGTGCCAGTAGTGCCCGAGCGGGGTTCTCCTACGAGCAGTACTTC
d_gene: TRBD2
j_gene: TRBJ2-7
abundance: .
v_gene: TRBV19

CDR3aa: CASSLGAGISYNEQFF
CDR3nt: TGTGCCAGCAGTTTAGGGGCGGGCATCTCCTACAATGAGCAGTTCTTC
d_gene: .
j_gene: TRBJ2-1
abundance: .
v_gene: TRBV12-3/TRBV12-4

CDR3aa: CASSLSGGGYGYTF
CDR3nt: TGTGCCAGCAGTTTGAGTGGGGGCGGCTATGGCTACACCTTC
d_gene: .
j_gene: TRBJ1-2
abundance: many
v_gene: TRBV28

CDR3aa: CATSDLWGDGDTQYF
CDR3nt: TGTGCCACCAGTGATTTGTGGGGGGACGGGGATACGCAGTATTTT
d_gene: .
j_gene: TRBJ2-3
abundance: few
v_gene: TRBV24-1

CDR3aa: CASSPSHTSNQPQHF
CDR3nt: TGTGCCAGCAGCCCATCTCATACTAGCAATCAGCCCCAGCATTTT
d_gene: .
j_gene: TRBJ1-5
abundance: few
v_gene: TRBV4-2

CDR3aa: CASSFWTGRDVNIQYF
CDR3nt: TGTGCCAGCAGCTTTTGGACAGGGCGTGATGTGAACATTCAGTACTTC
d_gene: TRBD1
j_gene: TRBJ2-4
abundance: few
v_gene: TRBV11-2

CDR3aa: CASSGDRFSTDTQYF
CDR3nt: TGTGCCAGCAGTGGCGACAGGTTTAGCACAGATACGCAGTATTTT
d_gene: .
j_gene: TRBJ2-3
abundance: .
v_gene: TRBV2

CDR3aa: CASSQEPGIGQYF
CDR3nt: TGTGCCAGCAGCCAAGAACCGGGCATCGGGCAGTACTTC
d_gene: .
j_gene: TRBJ2-7
abundance: .
v_gene: TRBV14

CDR3aa: CASSLGGRHPYNEQFF
CDR3nt: TGTGCCAGCAGCTTGGGGGGGCGCCACCCCTACAATGAGCAGTTCTTC
d_gene: .
j_gene: TRBJ2-1
abundance: .
v_gene: TRBV5-4

CDR3aa: CASSQEINPGELFF
CDR3nt: TGCGCCAGCAGCCAAGAAATTAATCCCGGGGAGCTGTTTTTT
d_gene: .
j_gene: TRBJ2-2
abundance: many
v_gene: TRBV4-1

CDR3aa: CASSLVAGSYNEQFF
CDR3nt: TGTGCCAGCAGTCTCGTGGCCGGATCCTACAATGAGCAGTTCTTC
d_gene: .
j_gene: TRBJ2-1
abundance: few
v_gene: TRBV6-2/TRBV6-3